These 16 T cell receptor beta chains were sequenced from one sample in a study of blood T cell repertoires in COVID-19. TCRdb's table, derived via immunoSEQ multiplex PCR, lists solely in-frame clones and lacks some. Here the sample spans about 190,000 clones, 88% being singletons. Sequenced material: peripheral blood. Receptors originate from a man younger than 30 with active or convalescent COVID-19.

CDR3 nucleotides: TGTGCCAGTAAGCAAACCAGGGGGAGCAATCAGCCCCAGCATTTT. It encodes CASKQTRGSNQPQHF. The chain is built from TRBV19 and TRBJ1-5; TRBD1 matches 7 bases. The CDR3 extends over 15 amino acids. The trim removed 7 bases at V and 1 base at J, leaving 7 bases unmatched. Germline V gene lookup returns CDR1 LNHDA and CDR2 SQIVND (reference sequence).

The rearrangement joins TRBV20-1 to TRBJ2-7, with D uncertain. The V end was cut by 2 bases, the J end by 5 bases, with 7 bases between. The germline V gene encodes CDR1 DFQATT and CDR2 SNEGSKA (reference sequence). CDR3 length: 11 residues. DNA for the CDR3: TGCAGTGCTAGACCCCCCGACGAGCAGTACTTC. Protein sequence: CSARPPDEQYF.

The chain couples TRBV6-6 to TRBJ1-2; TRBD1 aligns across 7 bases. The ends lost 3 bases at V and 4 bases at J; junction bases unmatched: 11. CDR3 length equals 16 residues. Germline CDR1 MNHNY, CDR2 SVGAGI (reference sequence). The chain's CDR3 is CASSYTPTGYVYGYTF. The CDR3 nucleotides are TGTGCCAGCAGTTATACCCCGACAGGGTACGTCTATGGCTACACCTTC.

The chain joins TRBV6-2 or TRBV6-3 to TRBJ1-1; D gene unclear. The V and J ends lost 6 bases and 0 bases respectively, with 5 bases between them. Germline CDR1 and CDR2: MNHEY and SVGEGT. CDR3 length: 12 residues. The CDR3 protein is CASSSMNTEAFF. CDR3 DNA sequence: TGTGCCAGCAGCTCCATGAACACTGAAGCTTTCTTT.

CDR3: CASSEAQSRGLLTGELFF. The CDR3 bases are TGTGCCAGCAGTGAAGCGCAATCCAGGGGGCTATTGACCGGGGAGCTGTTTTTT. The chain recombines TRBV6-1 with TRBJ2-2; 8 positions agree with TRBD1. The J segment lost 5 bases and the V segment lost 0 bases, leaving 11 bases of the junction unmatched. The CDR3 loop spans 18 amino acids. Germline CDR1 is MNHNS and CDR2 is SASEGT.

This clone was seen more than once but under ten times. The V and J genes are TRBV2 and TRBJ2-3, with 8 bases aligning to TRBD2. The CDR3 extends over 17 amino acids. Germline CDR1 is SNHLY and CDR2 is FYNNEI. Unmatched junction bases numbered 8, after V lost 2 bases and J lost 1 base. In nucleotides, the CDR3 is TGTGCCAGCAGTGAATTCGGGGGGGCGTCTCGCACAGATACGCAGTATTTT. This gives the protein CASSEFGGASRTDTQYF.

The CDR3 DNA follows: TGTGCCACCGAAGGGGGGGTCTTGAGGGAGCTGTTTTTT. Its translation is CATEGGVLRELFF. The rearrangement links TRBV24-1 to TRBJ2-2; D is possibly TRBD2 (7 bases). CDR3 length: 13 amino acids. The V end was cut by 9 bases, the J end by 9 bases, with 16 bases between. Germline loops: CDR1 KGHDR, CDR2 SFDVKD.

As DNA, the CDR3 is TGTGCCTCCGAGACAGAGAACACTGAAGCTTTCTTT. Its protein is CASETENTEAFF. V gene TRBV11-2 combines with J gene TRBJ1-1; maybe TRBD1 (5 bases). From germline, CDR1 is SGHAT and CDR2 FQNNGV. V was shortened by 11 bases and J by 1 base, with 11 bases between the two germline ends. The CDR3 has 12 residues.

The rearrangement joins TRBV7-9 to TRBJ2-7, with 8 bases matching TRBD1. This CDR3 spans 15 amino acids. The V gene end was trimmed by 5 bases and the J gene end by 0 bases; junction bases not matched to a gene: 6. Per the germline V gene, CDR1 is SEHNR and CDR2 is FQNEAQ (reference sequence). CDR3 residues: CASSSSGQVSYEQYF. The CDR3 DNA sequence: TGTGCCAGCAGCAGCTCGGGACAGGTCTCCTACGAGCAGTACTTC. The entire variable domain, with the rest obtained from reference TRBV7-9 and TRBJ2-7, is as follows: DTGVSQNPRHKITKRGQNVTFRCDPISEHNRLYWYRQTLGQGPEFLTYFQNEAQLEKSRLLSDRFSAERPKGSFSTLEIQRTEQGDSAMYLCASSSSGQVSYEQYFGPGTRLTVT.

The chain couples TRBV30 to TRBJ1-5; 8 nucleotides align to TRBD1. V gave up 0 bases and J gave up 6 bases; unmatched junction bases: 1. In germline, CDR1 is GTSNPN, CDR2 SVGIG (reference sequence). The CDR3 totals 13 residues. CDR3: CAWSVGTGQPQHF. CDR3 sequence (DNA): TGTGCCTGGAGTGTAGGGACAGGTCAGCCCCAGCATTTT.

This clone showed up just once. This chain connects TRBV5-1 to TRBJ2-1, with D perhaps TRBD2 (6 bases). This CDR3 spans 15 amino acids. Germline V gene sequence: CDR1 SGHRS, CDR2 YFSETQ. Trimming removed 0 bases at V and 7 bases at J, with 14 bases between. This chain's CDR3 is CASSLDAGRRNEQFF. Here the CDR3 DNA reads TGCGCCAGCAGCTTGGATGCAGGGAGGCGGAATGAGCAGTTCTTC.

The chain employs TRBV6-6 and TRBJ1-1; D is undetermined. CDR3 length: 13 residues. CDR1 is MNHNY, CDR2 SVGAGI, per germline (reference sequence). V was pared by 7 bases and J by 1 base, with 10 bases between. CDR3: CASIKTSNTEAFF. For the CDR3, the DNA is TGTGCCAGCATCAAGACATCGAACACTGAAGCTTTCTTT.

Only one count was recorded for this clone. This chain joins TRBV7-3 and TRBJ2-5, with D maybe TRBD2 (6 bases). The CDR3 runs to 14 residues. V was pared by 5 bases and J by 2 bases, with 12 bases between. From germline, CDR1 is SGHTA and CDR2 FQGTGA. CDR3 loop: CASSATGGQETQYF. The DNA of the CDR3 is TGTGCCAGCAGCGCGACCGGGGGACAAGAGACCCAGTACTTC. Complete variable domain (other parts from reference TRBV7-3 and TRBJ2-5): GAGVSQTPSNKVTEKGKYVELRCDPISGHTALYWYRQSLGQGPEFLIYFQGTGAADDSGLPNDRFFAVRPEGSVSTLKIQRTERGDSAVYLCASSATGGQETQYFGPGTRLLVL.

This chain joins TRBV27 and TRBJ1-1; D gene ambiguous. This CDR3 region has 16 residues. Looked up from germline, CDR1 is MNHEY and CDR2 is SMNVEV (reference sequence). With 4 bases removed from V and 5 bases from J, the gap between germline ends came to 20 bases. The CDR3, as DNA: TGTGCCAGCAGTTCTACAGACCTAAGAGAACAGACTGAAGCTTTCTTT. It codes for CASSSTDLREQTEAFF.

The chain is built from TRBV14 and TRBJ2-7; 7 bases are shared with TRBD2. The CDR3 has 14 amino acids. The V gene end was trimmed by 1 base and the J gene end by 4 bases; junction bases not matched to a gene: 4. The germline V gene encodes CDR1 SGHDN and CDR2 FVKESK. The CDR3 reads CASSQAAGWYEQYF. The CDR3, as DNA: TGTGCCAGCAGCCAAGCAGCGGGGTGGTACGAGCAGTACTTC.

This clone was seen more than once but under ten times. The V call is TRBV11-2, the J call TRBJ1-1; D gene unclear. CDR3 length: 14 amino acids. CDR1 SGHAT and CDR2 FQNNGV come from the germline V gene. The V gene lost 5 bases and the J gene lost 8 bases, with 18 bases spanning the gap. This CDR3 reads CASSPTTRTIEAFF. The CDR3 DNA is TGTGCCAGCAGCCCAACGACACGAACGATAGAAGCTTTCTTT.